The following is a TCR beta chain sequence with its context. It has no known antigen specificity. No qualities accompany the bases; no much larger clone lies one base away. Library method: the immunoSEQ multiplex PCR assay. For the multiplex PCR, a mixture combining 60 forward primers for TCR Vbeta segments and 13 reverse primers for TCR Jbeta segments was used. The CDR3 region of rearranged TCR beta genes was amplified from genomic DNA by a multiplex PCR assay. The amplified TCR beta libraries were sequenced on the Illumina HiSeq System as 87-base-pair reads. Regarding the original processing steps: Across the 600 to 700 repertoires, a later analysis counted about 81 million unique TCR beta chains, 9 million to 14 million of which were shared by at least two donors. Raw reads were error-corrected and collapsed into unique sequences by a nearest-neighbor algorithm in which closely related sequences were merged to remove PCR and sequencing errors. CDR3 sequences were aligned to IMGT reference sequences to assign V, D and J gene segments. Each retained sequence needed at least a six-nucleotide match to both a V gene segment and a J gene segment. A rearrangement was called productive if the CDR3 had no stop codons and remained in frame with V and J, and every other rearrangement was called non-productive. CDR3 was defined according to IMGT convention as the region running from the second conserved V-encoded cysteine to the conserved J-encoded phenylalanine. The earlier analysis of about 500 of the donors excluded sequences that lacked an unambiguous match to a single V gene segment. An earlier analysis of 587 of the donors called V segments functional above 56.7% productive rearrangements and segregating when the between-donor standard deviation exceeded 5%. A statistical classification framework was developed to diagnose cytomegalovirus status using the catalog of TCR beta chain sequences. A later analysis assigned V and J genes by comparing TCR nucleotide sequences with IMGT/GENE-DB human TR gene sequences. The TCRdist pipeline was used in a later analysis to assign CDR3 sequences and most-parsimonious VDJ recombination scenarios. A later analysis defined each TCR beta chain by its CDR3 amino acid sequence plus V-gene family, and excluded reads lacking a unique V-gene family. To address suspected cross-contamination and a sequencing artifact, a later analysis removed 592 highly shared, low-generation-probability nucleotide sequences. For each public chain, a later analysis derived a clonal expansion index from normalized ranks of inferred template counts within each repertoire. A later analysis computed generation probabilities with a VDJ recombination model fitted to out-of-frame rearrangements, and checked the results against IGoR. A later analysis scored TCR-TCR, TCR-HLA and TCR-CMV co-occurrence with hypergeometric tests, applying a repertoire-size bias correction to TCR pairs. False discovery rates were estimated in a later analysis by permuting HLA or CMV assignments 20 times. In a later analysis, co-occurring TCRs were grouped with DBSCAN, and TCRdist sequence similarity was added when clustering was performed within HLA-allele-positive subsets. Co-occurrence clustering excluded repertoires with fewer than 30,000 or more than 120,000 public chains, plus five with anomalous nucleotide sharing. Drawn from immuneACCESS, this table holds only the in-frame rearrangements with V and J called that TCRdb kept. Clones are partly lost; checked studies trace under half to an unresolved V gene and leave the rest unexplained. Clonal size and the V and J genes are those of that table, whereas D and trimming came from the DNA. In this sample the table shows some 150,000 clones, around 79% of which occur a single time. 6% to 7% of the sample is in the top ten clones.

This record belongs to a study of cytomegalovirus exposure and HLA in healthy donors (dated by TCRdb to 2015 to 2018). Describing the broader study: According to an earlier analysis of 550 to 700 of the donors, about 179 million T cells yielded 90 million to 140 million unique TCR beta sequences and less than 300 Gb of sequence data. To predict cytomegalovirus infection status, the study brought together high-throughput TCR immunosequencing, statistical association of individual TCRs with disease status, and machine learning. Typing coverage differed by locus: A, B, C, DRB1 and DQB1 were typed in roughly 620-630 donors, DQA1 in around 500, DPA1 in roughly 590, and DPB1 in about 450. Rather than using new phenotypic data, the later analysis identified candidate immune exposures from TCR beta sequences and from how often those sequences occurred across donors. Among roughly 400 genotyped donors of the cohort, an average of roughly 230,000 unique TCR beta nucleotide sequences was sequenced per donor, of which about 18% were non-productive. In a later genetic analysis, genome-wide SNP genotypes for 398 of the 666 donors were used, and that subset was treated as a discovery cohort. Four to six DR-DQ haplotypes were handled as single units for association and clustering, since linkage in the cohort was strong. A later analysis re-examined previously published TCR beta repertoires from hundreds of donors and added high-resolution HLA genotyping to investigate patterns of TCR occurrence. An early release that covered 640 HLA-typed donors contained 250 to 350 gigabases of sequencing data and tens of millions of unique TCR sequences. An earlier analysis of roughly 580 of the donors used high-throughput TCR beta sequencing to judge whether each TCR beta V gene segment behaved as functional or pseudogenic. The study aimed to test whether signatures of past pathogen exposure could be identified by cataloging public T cell receptors. Every discovery cohort repertoire had been produced on one sequencing platform. The study used immunosequencing to profile the T cell repertoires of 666 subjects and linked those repertoires to cytomegalovirus serostatus. A separate validation cohort of 100 to 150 different subjects was used in addition to the roughly 670-subject first cohort. Of the roughly 400 genotyped donors, 65% to 90% fell in the genetic ancestry cluster associated with self-reported Caucasian donors. Donor age, sex, ethnicity and CMV serostatus were collected together with the repertoire data. HLA typing covered class I and class II loci at four-digit resolution. Broad study findings and their caveats: Because the 87-base-pair reads could not distinguish some IMGT-functional V segments, including TRBV6-2 and TRBV6-3, those segments were excluded. Cytomegalovirus status was reported to be diagnosed by the classifier with high specificity and sensitivity in both the original and validation cohorts. Specific HLA alleles were associated with some 15,000 TCR beta sequences at a false discovery rate of 0.05 in a later analysis. An earlier analysis of some 560 of the donors showed that most TCR beta V segments appeared in productive rearrangements either about 90% or about 30% of the time, which broadly matched IMGT annotations. A later analysis found that most CMV-associated TCR beta chains appeared HLA-restricted, with HLA associations seemingly driven largely by CMV exposure. A group of highly shared sequence variants was considered likely to be a technical artifact of the sequencing pipeline. When HLA alleles, especially DR and DQ, strongly co-occurred, TCR associations were difficult to assign to individual alleles. In vitro tests confirmed that a few of the cytomegalovirus-associated TCR beta chains recognize cytomegalovirus antigens. Immune exposure information for the cohort was limited to CMV serostatus. The earlier analysis of 587 of the donors excluded approximately 15 rarely observed V segments, including chromosome 9 orphons, because counts were too low. The study listed over 150 TCR beta chains as associated with cytomegalovirus. A later analysis reported that several top co-occurrence clusters appeared linked to parvovirus B19, influenza, CMV and Epstein-Barr virus. It was suggested by the authors that the approach could potentially be generalized to other disease states and immunological phenotypes. Compared with equally common non-associated chains, HLA-associated TCR beta chains in a later analysis were more clonally expanded and had lower generation probabilities. Compared with the 666-donor mean, donors in an Asian-associated ancestry cluster had fewer N-insertions in productive TCRs, according to a later genetic analysis. In this cohort, only TCR beta chains were sequenced, and detectable features were limited by the absence of alpha or paired-chain data. Linkage disequilibrium might explain the correlated functional status among segregating V segments, but an unknown experimental factor could not be ruled out. Most TCR sequences were observed very rarely across donors, whereas some public TCRs were present in many individuals. Presence/absence analyses assumed roughly uniform sequencing depth across donors, an assumption that may not hold. Because HLA typing was missing for some donors at each locus, association tests included only the typed subset. A later genetic analysis associated a missense DCLRE1C variant with V-gene and J-gene trimming of TCR beta chains, and an independent cohort replicated the association. A further reported finding was that TCR beta sequences accurately predicted the HLA-A and HLA-B alleles for most subjects in the first cohort. In a later analysis, the rate of TCR association differed among HLA loci, with DRB1 alleles having the most associated TCRs and HLA-C alleles having the fewest.

The cohort was made up of around 720 healthy bone marrow donors. At the time of sampling, all cohort members were nominally healthy, though unrecorded immune exposures were likely present. The donor tested CMV seropositive and was one of the 289 seropositive cohort members. Each donor provided a peripheral blood sample, and peripheral blood mononuclear cells were used for TCR beta sequencing. The Qiagen DNeasy Blood Extraction Kit was used to extract genomic DNA from the blood cell samples. The germline V gene (reference sequence) yields MNHEY for CDR1 and SMNVEV for CDR2. From cysteine to phenylalanine, the CDR3 is 14 amino acids long. The sequence is cut down to CDR3 DNA, 42 bases in frame from base 1.

Recombination connected TRBV27 to TRBJ2-5; 10 of the junction bases match TRBD2. The DNA end lines up better with TRBJ2-7; the J call may be wrong. The sequence was collected from a man aged 40-50 years in good health and CMV-seropositive. Sequenced input: PBMCs. The DNA sequence follows: TGTGCCAGCCAGATAGCGGGGGGTTCCTACGAGCAGTACTTC. It codes for CASQIAGGSYEQYF.